Described below is a single TCR beta chain sequence and its context. Germline CDR1 is DFQATT and CDR2 is SNEGSKA (reference sequence). With V trimmed by 6 bases and J by 2 bases, 7 bases remained unmatched. The CDR3 totals 16 residues. TCRdb reprocessed the 5' RACE reads with MiXCR, giving one entry per CDR3 protein. The sample has hundreds of thousands of distinct CDR3 sequences, 15% to 20% seen once. The data were taken from a study of identical twins. The data also belong to a second study, concerning T cells expressing NK-cell markers. As reported in that work: Source material for TCR beta repertoires consisted of sorted CD3+CD56+NKG2C+, CD3+CD56+NKG2C- and CD3+CD56-NKG2C+ T cells. NKG2C+ dominant clonotypes from roughly 6 donors made up about 1.0-8% of CD8+ T cells.

The V and J genes are TRBV20-1 and TRBJ2-3; 14 nucleotides align to TRBD2. What was sequenced was PBMCs. The TCR sequence derives from a young woman in good health. The CDR3 DNA sequence: TGCAGTGCCTCGACTAGCGGGGGGGTCGCCACAGATACGCAGTATTTT. Residues: CSASTSGGVATDTQYF.